These 22 T cell receptor beta chains were sequenced from one sample in a study of blood T cell repertoires in COVID-19 (TCRdb year 2020). Libraries were constructed by the immunoSEQ multiplex PCR assay. TCRdb mirrors the immuneACCESS table, restricted to in-frame sequences. Some clones are absent from its copies; in checked studies, under half trace to an unresolved V gene, and the reason for the others is unknown. Here the sample has 130,000 or so clones; 83% occur a single time. Clones ranked in the top ten supply about 5.4% of the sample. Specimen: peripheral blood. The source of these receptors is a man older than 75 with active or convalescent COVID-19.

The J gene is TRBJ1-1, the V gene TRBV7-2; TRBD1 matches at 7 bases. Germline assignment: CDR1 SGHTA and CDR2 FQGNSA. The junction had 5 bases not matched to a gene; V was cut back by 3 bases and J by 7 bases. The CDR3 contains 13 residues. CDR3 amino acids: CASSFTGVGEAFF. The CDR3 DNA follows: TGTGCCAGCAGCTTCACAGGGGTGGGTGAAGCTTTCTTT.

This chain uses TRBV7-3 with TRBJ1-1; TRBD1 aligns across 10 bases. The J segment lost 6 bases and the V segment lost 2 bases, leaving 15 bases of the junction unmatched. Per the germline V gene, CDR1 is SGHTA and CDR2 is FQGTGA. This CDR3 contains 18 residues. The CDR3 DNA is TGTGCCAGCAGCTTACGGCCGGGACAGGGGATCGCCGGGGCTGAAGCTTTCTTT. This codes for CASSLRPGQGIAGAEAFF. The entire variable domain, with the rest obtained from reference TRBV7-3 and TRBJ1-1, is as follows: GAGVSQTPSNKVTEKGKYVELRCDPISGHTALYWYRQSLGQGPEFLIYFQGTGAADDSGLPNDRFFAVRPEGSVSTLKIQRTERGDSAVYLCASSLRPGQGIAGAEAFFGQGTRLTVV.

Comment on this clone: A junction boundary mismatches the germline segment, possibly from a read error. The chain is built from TRBV6-5 and TRBJ2-1, with TRBD1 matching 10 bases. The germline CDR1 and CDR2 sequences are MNHEY and SVGAGI. This CDR3 has 16 residues. The chain's CDR3 is CASSHSGTGDYNEQFF. The CDR3 bases are TGTGCCAGCAGTCACTCCGGGACAGGGGACTACAATGAGCAGTTCTTC.

This sequence joins TRBV7-9 and TRBJ1-1; D might be TRBD1 (5 bases). Deletions cut 1 base from V and 10 bases from J, with 13 bases between. The CDR3 is made up of 13 amino acids. Germline V gene sequence: CDR1 SEHNR, CDR2 FQNEAQ (reference sequence). The CDR3 nucleotides read TGTGCCAGCAGCTTAGACGGGGGAGATGGAGCTTTCTTT. Translation: CASSLDGGDGAFF.

This clone was detected only a few times. The V and J genes are TRBV2 and TRBJ1-4; tentatively, D is TRBD1 (6 bases). Trimming removed 7 bases at V and 0 bases at J, with 12 bases between. The germline V gene has CDR1 SNHLY and CDR2 FYNNEI. CDR3 length equals 15 residues. CDR3 sequence (DNA): TGTGCCAGCAAATTAGGACAGTCAACTAATGAAAAACTGTTTTTT. The encoded protein is CASKLGQSTNEKLFF.

This clone was seen a few times. The chain links TRBV12-3 or TRBV12-4 to TRBJ1-2; perhaps TRBD1 as D (6 bases). The ends were cut back, 6 bases at V and 8 bases at J, with 16 bases in the middle. This CDR3 region has 13 residues. The CDR3 sequence: CASSPGQPLGYTF. In nucleotides, the CDR3 is TGTGCCAGCAGCCCTGGACAGCCTCTAGGCTACACCTTC.

This chain links TRBV18 with TRBJ1-2; 9 nucleotides align to TRBD1. CDR1 and CDR2 (germline): KGHSH, LQKENI. The CDR3 loop spans 15 amino acids. V was pared by 3 bases and J by 5 bases, with 7 bases of the junction left unmatched. The CDR3 DNA reads TGTGCCAGCTCACCCTCCCGGACAGGGGAGTATGGCTACACCTTC. Translation: CASSPSRTGEYGYTF.

The V and J genes are TRBV5-1 and TRBJ1-1; D unclear. The length of the CDR3 is 14 residues. CDR1 is SGHRS, CDR2 YFSETQ, per germline. Between the trimmed V and J ends, which lost 1 base and 1 base, there was a span of 8 bases. CDR3 coding DNA: TGCGCCAGCAGCTTGTTTGACACGAACACTGAAGCTTTCTTT. Translated, it gives CASSLFDTNTEAFF.

This chain joins TRBV2 and TRBJ2-1; possibly TRBD1 for D (5 bases). Germline CDR1 reads SNHLY; CDR2 reads FYNNEI. V was clipped by 1 base and J by 4 bases, with 11 bases between them. This CDR3 comprises 15 residues. The CDR3, as DNA: TGTGCCAGCAGTGAAGAAGGGGCTGAGTACAATGAGCAGTTCTTC. It translates to CASSEEGAEYNEQFF.

J is TRBJ2-2 and V is TRBV2, with TRBD1 as a possible D gene (5 bases). Trimming pared 7 bases from V and 0 bases from J, leaving 9 bases between. The CDR3 covers 14 residues. Germline V gene lookup returns CDR1 SNHLY and CDR2 FYNNEI. The DNA of the CDR3 is TGTGCCAGCACTGGACACCCGAACACCGGGGAGCTGTTTTTT. This translates into CASTGHPNTGELFF.

By sample share, this clone is large. The rearrangement uses TRBV9 and TRBJ1-1; maybe TRBD1 (6 bases). Germline-derived CDR1 and CDR2 are SGDLS and YYNGEE. The V end lost 4 bases, the J end lost 6 bases, and 13 bases lay between the germline ends. The CDR3 extends over 13 amino acids. The DNA for the CDR3 is TGTGCCAGCAGCCCGCCAGGGGTTGCTGAAGCTTTCTTT. This encodes CASSPPGVAEAFF. Looking up the rest from reference TRBV9 and TRBJ1-1 gives the full variable domain: DSGVTQTPKHLITATGQRVTLRCSPRSGDLSVYWYQQSLDQGLQFLIQYYNGEERAKGNILERFSAQQFPDLHSELNLSSLELGDSALYFCASSPPGVAEAFFGQGTRLTVV.

About this clone itself: At one end the junction does not follow the germline gene, possibly because of a read error. The J gene is TRBJ2-1, the V gene TRBV4-1; 9 nucleotides line up with TRBD1. CDR3 length: 15 amino acids. Germline assignment: CDR1 MGHRA and CDR2 YSYEKL. The CDR3 loop reads CASSEDRGFDNEQFF. In DNA, the CDR3 is TGCGCCAGCAGCGAAGACAGGGGGTTTGACAATGAGCAGTTCTTC.

J is TRBJ2-3 and V is TRBV19, with TRBD1 matching 9 bases. After removal of 4 bases from V and 3 bases from J, the junction contained 8 bases not matched to a gene. Germline values: CDR1 LNHDA, CDR2 SQIVND (reference sequence). The CDR3 contains 16 residues. Written as DNA, the CDR3 is TGTGCCAGTAGTACTCGGACAGGGGTTGGAACAGATACGCAGTATTTT. It specifies CASSTRTGVGTDTQYF.

With regard to this clone: Within the sample, other DNA sequences also encode this same CDR3. The chain has TRBV7-2 and TRBJ2-5; 7 positions match TRBD2. The CDR3 is 14 residues long. Trimming at V came to 3 bases and at J to 1 base, leaving 2 bases not matched to a gene. The germline V gene has CDR1 SGHTA and CDR2 FQGNSA. DNA for the CDR3: TGTGCCAGCAGCTTTCAGCGGGGCCAAGAGACCCAGTACTTC. It is translated as CASSFQRGQETQYF.

The chain has TRBV9 and TRBJ2-7, with a weak D call TRBD1 (6 bases). The CDR3 is made up of 15 amino acids. V lost 0 bases and J 2 bases, leaving 12 bases between the germline ends. Germline lookup yields CDR1 SGDLS and CDR2 YYNGEE. The CDR3 loop is CASSVGSGDTYEQYF. CDR3 nucleotides: TGTGCCAGCAGCGTAGGTTCAGGGGATACCTACGAGCAGTACTTC.

The V call is TRBV4-2, the J call TRBJ1-2, with D perhaps TRBD1 (5 bases). From germline, CDR1 is LGHNA and CDR2 YNFKEQ. Trimming left V 1 base short and J 3 bases short, with 9 bases between. This CDR3 spans 14 amino acids. CDR3 region: CASSQAGRDYGYTF. The CDR3 bases are TGTGCCAGCAGCCAAGCCGGCAGGGACTATGGCTACACCTTC.

J is TRBJ2-3 and V is TRBV5-1; 7 bases line up with TRBD1. The germline V gene has CDR1 SGHRS and CDR2 YFSETQ. The CDR3 is made up of 16 amino acids. V gave up 4 bases and J gave up 0 bases; unmatched junction bases: 8. As DNA, the CDR3 is TGCGCCAGCAGCGTCGGGACAGTCCTAAGCACAGATACGCAGTATTTT. Its translation is CASSVGTVLSTDTQYF.

The CDR3 region has the DNA TGTGCCACCCGGAGGACAGGGAACAACCAGCCCCAGCATTTT. Encoded protein: CATRRTGNNQPQHF. The chain links TRBV19 to TRBJ1-5, with 8 positions matching TRBD1. Germline-derived CDR1 and CDR2 are LNHDA and SQIVND (reference sequence). The CDR3 is 14 amino acids. Trimming cost V 10 bases and J 7 bases; bases outside gene matches: 12.

This chain joins TRBV2 and TRBJ2-5; D remains ambiguous. This CDR3 has 12 residues. Trimming left V 8 bases short and J 4 bases short, with 11 bases between. Germline V CDR1 and CDR2: SNHLY, FYNNEI. CDR3: CASPVSVETQYF. CDR3 nucleotide sequence: TGTGCCAGCCCCGTGTCCGTAGAGACCCAGTACTTC.

The chain uses TRBV7-2 and TRBJ2-1, with 10 bases identical to TRBD2. CDR1 SGHTA and CDR2 FQGNSA come from the germline V gene. The CDR3 is made up of 15 amino acids. Trimming removed 3 bases from V and 7 bases from J; junction bases left unmatched: 6. In DNA form, the CDR3 reads TGTGCCAGCAGCTTGGTAGCGGGGGGCAGTAATGAGCAGTTCTTC. It codes for CASSLVAGGSNEQFF. Filled out from reference TRBV7-2 and TRBJ2-1, the complete variable domain reads GAGVSQSPSNKVTEKGKDVELRCDPISGHTALYWYRQSLGQGLEFLIYFQGNSAPDKSGLPSDRFSAERTGGSVSTLTIQRTQQEDSAVYLCASSLVAGGSNEQFFGPGTRLTVL.

The chain is built from TRBV10-3 and TRBJ2-7; 9 bases align to TRBD2. V lost 2 bases, J lost 2 bases, and 4 bases stayed unmatched. CDR1 and CDR2 (germline): ENHRY, SYGVKD. CDR3 length equals 15 residues. DNA of the CDR3: TGTGCCATCAGTGAGGGAAGCGGGGGGACCTACGAGCAGTACTTC. The encoded protein is CAISEGSGGTYEQYF.

This clone appeared a single time. The chain couples TRBV4-1 to TRBJ1-2; TRBD1 matches 10 bases. Germline V lookup: CDR1 MGHRA, CDR2 YSYEKL. V lost 5 bases to trimming and J lost 8 bases; unmatched junction nucleotides: 11. The CDR3 is made up of 15 amino acids. The CDR3: CASSFRSGTGDGYTF. CDR3 coding DNA: TGCGCCAGCAGCTTTCGGTCGGGGACAGGGGACGGCTACACCTTC.